The clone carrying this T cell receptor beta chain was counted at least ten times. In TCRdb, the RT-PCR reads were re-called with MiXCR into one record per CDR3 protein. The sample has about 540,000 distinct CDR3 sequences, roughly 25% seen once; the top ten hold about 3%. The data were obtained in a study of response to subunit inactivated influenza vaccine. The CDR3 contains 12 residues. V gave up 6 bases and J gave up 12 bases; unmatched junction bases: 9. This sample was also put to use in a study of T cells expressing NK-cell markers. Per that study: Researchers built TCR beta cDNA using 5'RACE template switching with UMIs. According to the study, TCR beta repertoires originated from sorted CD3+CD56+NKG2C+, CD3+CD56+NKG2C- and CD3+CD56-NKG2C+ T cells. HCMV serostatus: seven of eight sequenced donors positive, one negative. Once again these clonotypes came out on top in the CD3+CD56-NKG2C+ fraction of four donors.

The specimen comprised CD4+ T cells sorted from PBMCs, sampled 11 to 12 days after vaccination. The clonotype originates from a man aged 50 to 59 who received an inactivated influenza vaccine. V is TRBV12-3 or TRBV12-4 and J is TRBJ1-1; 8 bases are a match to TRBD1. As DNA, the CDR3 is TGTGCCAGCAGCCCAAGGACAGGGAAGTCTTTCTTT. Amino acids: CASSPRTGKSFF.